A selection of T cell receptor beta chains follows, all from one sample in a study of response to subunit inactivated influenza vaccine. TCRdb analysed the RT-PCR reads with MiXCR anew, one entry per CDR3 protein. This table has just under 550,000 distinct CDR3 sequences, around 25% appearing once. The sample was also reused in another study, on T cells expressing NK-cell markers.

The material sequenced was CD4+ T cells sorted from PBMCs, taken approximately 13 days after vaccination. The receptors originated from a man aged 50-60 years who received an inactivated influenza vaccine. Both conserved end residues are part of each CDR3. D genes are given only for firm matches. Clone size, where shown, is once, few, many, or a class for clones that have expanded.

>TRBV7-9|TRBJ2-3|.|.
CASSRLQGPSTDTQYF
TGTGCCAGCAGCCGACTTCAGGGACCTTCGACAGATACGCAGTATTTT
>TRBV20-1|TRBJ1-5|few|.
CSATSRGQPQHF
TGCAGTGCTACCAGCCGCGGGCAGCCCCAGCATTTT
>TRBV30|TRBJ2-1|.|.
CAWSVPRDGEQFF
TGTGCCTGGAGTGTACCCAGGGATGGTGAGCAGTTCTTC
>TRBV6-2/TRBV6-3|TRBJ2-6|few|TRBD1
CATTGLERSGANVLTF
TGTGCCACGACAGGGCTAGAAAGATCTGGGGCCAACGTCCTGACTTTC
>TRBV7-2|TRBJ1-3|many|.
CASSPQESLSGNTIYF
TGTGCCAGCAGCCCACAGGAATCCCTCTCTGGAAACACCATATATTTT
>TRBV28|TRBJ2-7|.|.
CASKDSFAYEQYF
TGTGCCAGCAAAGACAGTTTCGCCTACGAGCAGTACTTC
>TRBV18|TRBJ2-4|.|.
CASSPQRQNIQYF
TGTGCCAGCTCACCACAGAGGCAAAACATTCAGTACTTC
>TRBV28|TRBJ2-1|few|TRBD1
CAGQTGGSSINEQFF
TGTGCCGGCCAAACAGGGGGCTCGTCGATCAATGAGCAGTTCTTC
>TRBV12-3/TRBV12-4|TRBJ2-1|.|TRBD2
CATDLAGGAAYNEQFF
TGTGCCACCGACTTAGCGGGAGGGGCCGCCTACAATGAGCAGTTCTTC
>TRBV7-2|TRBJ2-3|.|.
CASSWGAATDTQYF
TGTGCCAGCAGCTGGGGGGCGGCGACAGATACGCAGTATTTT
>TRBV3-1|TRBJ2-1|.|TRBD1
CASSHSMGQRNEQFF
TGTGCCAGCAGCCACAGCATGGGACAGAGGAATGAGCAGTTCTTC
>TRBV7-9|TRBJ2-1|.|TRBD2
CASSLRASGSGDEQFF
TGTGCCAGCAGCCTAAGGGCTAGCGGGAGTGGGGATGAGCAGTTCTTC
>TRBV5-1|TRBJ2-7|.|.
CASSLAGRVYEQYF
TGCGCCAGCAGCTTGGCAGGACGAGTCTACGAGCAGTACTTC
>TRBV10-3|TRBJ2-7|.|.
CAISGGPPYEQYF
TGTGCCATCAGTGGGGGGCCCCCCTACGAGCAGTACTTC
>TRBV7-9|TRBJ2-1|.|TRBD2
CASSARLAGANEQFF
TGTGCCAGCAGCGCCCGACTAGCGGGAGCCAATGAGCAGTTCTTC
>TRBV19|TRBJ2-3|few|TRBD1
CASSIGTGLMDTQYF
TGTGCCAGTAGTATCGGGACAGGGTTGATGGATACGCAGTATTTT
>TRBV5-1|TRBJ2-2|.|.
CATSAGSGTGELFF
TGCGCCACCTCGGCTGGGTCGGGGACCGGGGAGCTGTTTTTT
>TRBV5-1|TRBJ2-1|.|.
CASSLGGGAIYYNEQFF
TGCGCCAGCAGCCTCGGAGGGGGGGCGATCTATTACAATGAGCAGTTCTTC
>TRBV12-3/TRBV12-4|TRBJ2-3|.|.
CASRPTGWDTQYF
TGTGCCAGCAGACCAACAGGGTGGGATACGCAGTATTTT
>TRBV20-1|TRBJ1-5|few|.
CSATGTPRNQPQHF
TGCAGTGCTACCGGGACACCTCGGAATCAGCCCCAGCATTTT
>TRBV7-9|TRBJ2-1|few|.
CASSFRGVNEQFF
TGTGCCAGCAGCTTTAGAGGGGTCAATGAGCAGTTCTTC
>TRBV9|TRBJ1-2|few|.
CASSRGTFDYGYTF
TGTGCCAGCAGCAGAGGGACGTTCGACTATGGCTACACCTTC
>TRBV20-1|TRBJ1-5|few|.
CSAGRINQPQHF
TGCAGTGCTGGGCGGATCAATCAGCCCCAGCATTTT
>TRBV15|TRBJ2-2|few|.
CATSSPPGRKGAPNTGELFF
TGTGCCACCAGCAGCCCCCCGGGACGGAAGGGCGCCCCGAACACCGGGGAGCTGTTTTTT